The 18 T cell receptor beta chains listed next were all sequenced from one sample in a study of technical replicates of blood from a handful of donors. Repertoires were generated with immunoSEQ multiplex PCR, while TCRdb's copy carries only in-frame clones and drops some. The sample consists of more than 65,000 clones, 96% of them appearing once. Sequencing was done on a sample of T cells isolated from PBMCs. These receptors all come from a human donor in good health.

The CDR3 bases are TGTGCCAGTAGGCAACTAGTGTTTGACGCAGATACGCAGTATTTT. Its protein product is CASRQLVFDADTQYF. J is TRBJ2-3 and V is TRBV19, with D perhaps TRBD2 (5 bases). Trimming left V 6 bases short and J 4 bases short, with 17 bases between. CDR1 LNHDA and CDR2 SQIVND come from the germline V gene (reference sequence). This CDR3 region has 15 residues.

CDR3 DNA: TGTGCCAGCAGCGTAGACCCGGGAGTTGCCAATGAGCAGTTCTTC. It is translated as CASSVDPGVANEQFF. This sequence joins TRBV9 and TRBJ2-1; TRBD2 might be the D (6 bases). The germline V gene has CDR1 SGDLS and CDR2 YYNGEE. This CDR3 has 15 amino acids. Trimming removed 0 bases from V and 6 bases from J, with 13 bases in between.

The chain employs TRBV28 and TRBJ1-2; the D gene is possibly TRBD1 (6 bases). V was trimmed by 5 bases and J by 2 bases, leaving 12 bases between them. Germline assignment: CDR1 MDHEN and CDR2 SYDVKM. CDR3 length: 14 amino acids. The CDR3 spells CASSPQGGNYGYTF. The CDR3 nucleotides are TGTGCCAGCAGTCCTCAAGGGGGAAACTATGGCTACACCTTC.

The CDR3 loop reads CASREDSLNEKLFF. CDR3 nucleotide sequence: TGCGCCAGCAGGGAAGACAGCCTTAATGAAAAACTGTTTTTT. The V gene is TRBV5-1, the J gene TRBJ1-4, with D tentatively TRBD1 (5 bases). The CDR3 is made up of 14 amino acids. V was pared by 5 bases and J by 4 bases, with 12 bases between. Germline V gives CDR1 SGHRS, CDR2 YFSETQ.

This clone has just one count. The J gene is TRBJ1-3, the V gene TRBV7-9; 8 nucleotides line up with TRBD1. V gave up 5 bases and J gave up 2 bases; unmatched junction bases: 8. This CDR3 has 16 amino acids. Germline V lookup: CDR1 SEHNR, CDR2 FQNEAQ (reference sequence). The CDR3 sequence is CASSAGTGTAGNTIYF. Written as DNA, the CDR3 is TGTGCCAGCAGCGCCGGGACAGGCACGGCTGGAAACACCATATATTTT.

The chain links TRBV11-3 to TRBJ1-2; D not certain. The germline V gene encodes CDR1 SGHNT and CDR2 YENEEA. V lost 1 base and J lost 4, with 7 bases in between. The CDR3 runs 13 residues. CDR3 protein: CASSLVERYGYTF. The DNA of the CDR3 is TGTGCCAGCAGCTTAGTGGAGCGCTATGGCTACACCTTC.

The genes are TRBV10-1 and TRBJ2-5; 8 bases agree with TRBD1. Germline loops: CDR1 WNHNN, CDR2 SYGVQD (reference sequence). The CDR3 totals 16 residues. Trimming cost V 6 bases and J 5 bases; bases outside gene matches: 14. CDR3: CASSLYRTGRWETQYF. CDR3 nucleotide sequence: TGCGCCAGCAGCCTCTACCGGACAGGGAGGTGGGAGACCCAGTACTTC.

The chain links TRBV6-5 to TRBJ2-2; perhaps TRBD2 as D (6 bases). Germline loops: CDR1 MNHEY, CDR2 SVGAGI. Trimming cost V 2 bases and J 6 bases, with 13 bases left between them. The CDR3 loop spans 15 amino acids. CDR3 sequence reads: CASSYPPRLAGELFF. DNA of the CDR3: TGTGCCAGCAGTTACCCGCCCCGACTAGCCGGGGAGCTGTTTTTT.

This chain uses TRBV10-3 with TRBJ1-2; 11 bases map to TRBD1. This CDR3 has 15 amino acids. V lost 0 bases to trimming and J lost 3 bases; unmatched junction nucleotides: 0. The germline gives CDR1 ENHRY, CDR2 SYGVKD. The CDR3 region is CAISESGQGDYGYTF. In DNA form, the CDR3 reads TGTGCCATCAGTGAGTCGGGACAGGGGGACTATGGCTACACCTTC.

The J gene is TRBJ2-3, the V gene TRBV2; 13 bases line up with TRBD2. This CDR3 spans 18 amino acids. Germline lookup yields CDR1 SNHLY and CDR2 FYNNEI. J gave up 4 bases and V 7 bases, and 14 bases lay outside the gene matches. The CDR3 DNA follows: TGTGCCAGCACCCTACGGACTAGCGGGAGTAGGGCTTCAGATACGCAGTATTTT. Translating gives CASTLRTSGSRASDTQYF.

As to this clone: Other DNA variants within this sample encode the same CDR3. The rearrangement links TRBV25-1 to TRBJ2-7; no firm D call. Trimming removed 8 bases from V and 2 bases from J, with 7 bases in between. Germline V gene sequence: CDR1 MGHDK, CDR2 SYGVNS. This CDR3 contains 11 residues. The CDR3 here is CASRLAYEQYF. DNA of the CDR3: TGTGCCAGCCGACTGGCCTACGAGCAGTACTTC.

J is TRBJ2-1 and V is TRBV9, with TRBD2 identical over 7 bases. Germline trimming cut 4 bases from V and 5 bases from J; bases unmatched to any gene: 6. The CDR3 is 14 amino acids. From germline, CDR1 is SGDLS and CDR2 YYNGEE. The CDR3 DNA reads as TGTGCCAGCAGCCCTCTGGCGGGAGACAATGAGCAGTTCTTC. This gives the protein CASSPLAGDNEQFF.

V and J are TRBV27 and TRBJ2-7; TRBD2 matches at 11 bases. The V segment lost 5 bases and the J segment 1 base; nucleotides outside the gene matches: 4. The germline V gene has CDR1 MNHEY and CDR2 SMNVEV (reference sequence). This CDR3 has 15 amino acids. The CDR3 region is CASSTGTSGSYEQYF. The CDR3 DNA reads as TGTGCCAGCAGTACCGGGACTAGCGGTTCCTACGAGCAGTACTTC.

CDR3 loop: CASSATGQEKLFF. CDR3 DNA: TGTGCCAGCAGTGCGACGGGACAGGAAAAACTGTTTTTT. V gene TRBV6-1 combines with J gene TRBJ1-4; TRBD1 matches 7 bases. The J segment lost 8 bases and the V segment lost 4 bases, leaving 4 bases of the junction unmatched. Germline loops: CDR1 MNHNS, CDR2 SASEGT. The CDR3 is 13 residues long.

This clone was seen a single time. The rearrangement joins TRBV5-6 to TRBJ1-1; D possibly corresponds to TRBD1 (5 bases). Germline lookup yields CDR1 SGHDT and CDR2 YYEEEE. V was trimmed by 0 bases and J by 9 bases, leaving 9 bases between them. The CDR3 has 12 residues. The CDR3 DNA sequence: TGTGCCAGCAGCTTGGCAGGGTTTCAAGCTTTCTTT. Protein product: CASSLAGFQAFF.

The chain uses TRBV14 and TRBJ2-7; D gene unclear. This CDR3 comprises 16 residues. In germline, CDR1 is SGHDN, CDR2 FVKESK. V was trimmed by 0 bases and J by 2 bases, leaving 14 bases between them. The CDR3 nucleotides read TGTGCCAGCAGCCAAGACAGGTCGTACACCACCTACGAGCAGTACTTC. This encodes CASSQDRSYTTYEQYF.

This clone was found once. The chain has TRBV2 and TRBJ2-3; TRBD2 agrees at 9 bases. CDR1 and CDR2 (germline): SNHLY, FYNNEI. The CDR3 runs to 14 residues. The V and J ends lost 4 bases and 3 bases, in that order; junction bases with no gene match: 2. This CDR3 is CASSGTSVTDTQYF. CDR3 DNA: TGTGCCAGCAGTGGGACTAGCGTGACAGATACGCAGTATTTT.

This clone was counted only a few times. This chain links TRBV7-6 with TRBJ1-4, with 10 bases identical to TRBD1. Trimming cost V 3 bases and J 8 bases; bases outside gene matches: 3. Germline lookup yields CDR1 SGHVS and CDR2 FNYEAQ. The CDR3 totals 14 residues. The CDR3 region has the DNA TGTGCCAGCAGCTTGGGACAGGGGCAAGAAAAACTGTTTTTT. Translated, it gives CASSLGQGQEKLFF.